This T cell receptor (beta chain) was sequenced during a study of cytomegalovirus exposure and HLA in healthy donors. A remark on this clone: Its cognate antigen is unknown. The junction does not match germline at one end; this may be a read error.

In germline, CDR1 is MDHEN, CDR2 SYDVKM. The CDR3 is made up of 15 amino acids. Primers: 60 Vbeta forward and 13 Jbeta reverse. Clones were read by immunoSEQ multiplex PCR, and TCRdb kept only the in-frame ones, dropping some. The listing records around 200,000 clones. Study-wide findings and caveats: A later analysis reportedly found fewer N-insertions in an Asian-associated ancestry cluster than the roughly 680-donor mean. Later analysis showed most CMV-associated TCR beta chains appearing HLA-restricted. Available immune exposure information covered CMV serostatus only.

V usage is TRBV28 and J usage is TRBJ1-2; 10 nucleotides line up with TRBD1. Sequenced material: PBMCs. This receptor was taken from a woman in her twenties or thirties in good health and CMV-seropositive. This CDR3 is CASSRGTGALYGYTF. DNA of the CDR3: TGTGCCAGCAGTCGGGGGACAGGGGCACTTTATGGTTACACCTTC.